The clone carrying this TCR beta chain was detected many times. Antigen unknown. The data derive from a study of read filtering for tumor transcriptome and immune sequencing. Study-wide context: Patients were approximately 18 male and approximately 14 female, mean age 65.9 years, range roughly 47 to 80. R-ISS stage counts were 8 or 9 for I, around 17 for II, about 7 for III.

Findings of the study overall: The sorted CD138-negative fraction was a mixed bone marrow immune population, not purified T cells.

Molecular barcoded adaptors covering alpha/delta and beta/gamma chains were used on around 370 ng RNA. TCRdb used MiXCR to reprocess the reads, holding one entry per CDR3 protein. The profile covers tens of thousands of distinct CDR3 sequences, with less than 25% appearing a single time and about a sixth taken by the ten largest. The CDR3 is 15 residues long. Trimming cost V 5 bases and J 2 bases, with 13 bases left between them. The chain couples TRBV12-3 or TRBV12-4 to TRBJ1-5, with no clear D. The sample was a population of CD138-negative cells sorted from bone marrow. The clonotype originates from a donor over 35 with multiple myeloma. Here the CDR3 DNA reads TGTGCCAGCAGTCCCCGGGCCGGTGGCAATCAGCCCCAGCATTTT. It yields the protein CASSPRAGGNQPQHF.